The 23 T cell receptor beta chains in this list originate from one sample, sequenced in a study of radiotherapy plus CTLA-4 blockade in lung cancer. Profiled with immunoSEQ multiplex PCR; TCRdb holds only in-frame clones, not every one. The sample has 40,000 to 60,000 clones, around 88% seen once. The sample here was peripheral blood, taken from a patient treated with radiotherapy plus ipilimumab. The receptors stem from a human donor with non-small cell lung cancer that progressed on radiotherapy plus ipilimumab. Some clones in this sample may be carry-over from other donors' samples.

This clone was seen a handful of times. The chain joins TRBV6-6 to TRBJ2-7; a possible D gene is TRBD2 (6 bases). The germline V gene has CDR1 MNHNY and CDR2 SVGAGI (reference sequence). The CDR3 length is 13 residues. The V end lost 6 bases, the J end lost 5 bases, and 14 bases lay between the germline ends. The CDR3 region has the DNA TGTGCCAGCAGGGAGGGGAGTCTCGACGAGCAGTACTTC. Amino acid sequence: CASREGSLDEQYF.

The chain is built from TRBV4-2 and TRBJ2-1, with 7 positions matching TRBD2. The CDR3 loop spans 15 amino acids. The germline CDR1 and CDR2 sequences are LGHNA and YNFKEQ. V lost 4 bases to trimming and J lost 6 bases; unmatched junction nucleotides: 9. The CDR3 loop is CASSPGVPSGNEQFF. The CDR3 DNA sequence: TGTGCCAGCAGCCCGGGTGTCCCTAGCGGCAATGAGCAGTTCTTC.

The chain employs TRBV7-2 and TRBJ1-5; 8 bases match TRBD1. V dropped 3 bases and J dropped 7; count of bases not matched to a gene: 8. The CDR3 runs 15 residues. CDR1 SGHTA and CDR2 FQGNSA come from the germline V gene. Here the CDR3 reads CASSFDRGGGQPQHF. Written as DNA, the CDR3 is TGTGCCAGCAGCTTTGACAGGGGTGGGGGACAGCCCCAGCATTTT.

This clone was counted only a few times. This chain links TRBV6-1 with TRBJ2-7, with 11 bases identical to TRBD1. This CDR3 contains 14 residues. Unmatched junction bases numbered 4, after V lost 4 bases and J lost 5 bases. Germline-derived CDR1 and CDR2 are MNHNS and SASEGT. The CDR3 sequence is CASSAGQGAHEQYF. The CDR3 nucleotides read TGTGCCAGCAGTGCCGGACAGGGGGCACACGAGCAGTACTTC.

This clone was picked up one time. V and J are TRBV5-1 and TRBJ2-1; TRBD2 aligns across 12 bases. Germline V gene sequence: CDR1 SGHRS, CDR2 YFSETQ. CDR3 size: 14 residues. V dropped 5 bases and J dropped 7; count of bases not matched to a gene: 4. The CDR3 reads CASRASGRGNEQFF. The CDR3 bases are TGCGCCAGCAGGGCTAGCGGGAGGGGGAATGAGCAGTTCTTC.

V and J are TRBV5-1 and TRBJ1-1, with D tentatively TRBD1 (6 bases). CDR3 length: 15 amino acids. The V gene's germline CDR1 is SGHRS and CDR2 YFSETQ. The V gene lost 0 bases and the J gene lost 3 bases, with 12 bases spanning the gap. Here the CDR3 reads CASSLVLGADTEAFF. In nucleotides, the CDR3 is TGCGCCAGCAGCTTGGTCCTGGGGGCGGACACTGAAGCTTTCTTT.

The chain combines TRBV29-1 with TRBJ1-5; a possible D gene is TRBD1 (5 bases). The CDR3 is made up of 13 amino acids. Trimming took off 6 bases at V and 5 bases at J, with 14 bases between the two ends. Germline assignment: CDR1 SQVTM and CDR2 ANQGSEA. The CDR3 loop is CSVARGRDQPQHF. In DNA, the CDR3 is TGCAGCGTGGCTAGGGGTAGGGATCAGCCCCAGCATTTT.

The CDR3 bases are TGTGCCAGCAGTTCATCATTTACAGGGGGAACTGAAGCTTTCTTT. Translated, it gives CASSSSFTGGTEAFF. V gene TRBV6-5 combines with J gene TRBJ1-1, with 8 bases that match TRBD1. The trim removed 4 bases at V and 5 bases at J, leaving 9 bases unmatched. The CDR3 runs 15 residues. Germline assignment: CDR1 MNHEY and CDR2 SVGAGI.

This chain links TRBV6-5 with TRBJ1-2, with 7 positions matching TRBD1. This CDR3 region has 14 residues. Germline V gene lookup returns CDR1 MNHEY and CDR2 SVGAGI. V dropped 6 bases and J dropped 0; count of bases not matched to a gene: 4. Written as DNA, the CDR3 is TGTGCCAGCAGCCGGGACAGAGCTAACTATGGCTACACCTTC. This codes for CASSRDRANYGYTF.

The V and J genes are TRBV10-2 and TRBJ2-5; 10 bases map to TRBD2. The CDR3 is 16 residues long. Germline CDR1 is WSHSY and CDR2 is SAAADI. The V gene end was trimmed by 4 bases and the J gene end by 0 bases; junction bases not matched to a gene: 5. The CDR3: CASSVGLAENQETQYF. In nucleotides, the CDR3 is TGCGCCAGCAGTGTAGGACTAGCGGAAAACCAAGAGACCCAGTACTTC.

Only one count was recorded for this clone. This rearrangement joins TRBV5-4 to TRBJ1-3; D is unresolved. CDR1 and CDR2 from the germline V gene are SGHNT and YYREEE (reference sequence). Trimming stripped 2 bases from V and 2 bases from J, with 14 bases between. The CDR3 contains 16 residues. CDR3 loop: CASSLWASGAGNTIYF. DNA for the CDR3: TGTGCCAGCAGCTTATGGGCATCGGGAGCTGGAAACACCATATATTTT. Full variable domain (missing parts from reference TRBV5-4 and TRBJ1-3): ETGVTQSPTHLIKTRGQQVTLRCSSQSGHNTVSWYQQALGQGPQFIFQYYREEENGRGNFPPRFSGLQFPNYSSELNVNALELDDSALYLCASSLWASGAGNTIYFGEGSWLTVV.

V and J are TRBV25-1 and TRBJ2-5; D might be TRBD1 (5 bases). Germline CDR1 and CDR2: MGHDK and SYGVNS. Trimming left V 2 bases short and J 6 bases short, with 10 bases between. The CDR3 has 13 amino acids. In DNA form, the CDR3 reads TGTGCCAGCAGTGAAGAAGGGGCTCAGACCCAGTACTTC. Translation: CASSEEGAQTQYF.

The V and J genes are TRBV10-3 and TRBJ2-1; 10 positions match TRBD1. CDR1 and CDR2 (germline): ENHRY, SYGVKD. Trimming took 2 bases from V and 8 from J; bases not matched to a gene: 6. The CDR3 has 15 residues. This chain's CDR3 is CAISEARDRGHEQFF. The CDR3 nucleotides are TGTGCCATCAGTGAGGCCCGGGACAGGGGCCATGAGCAGTTCTTC.

The chain employs TRBV7-6 and TRBJ2-1, with TRBD2 matching 11 bases. From germline, CDR1 is SGHVS and CDR2 FNYEAQ. After removal of 1 base from V and 0 bases from J, the junction contained 14 bases not matched to a gene. The CDR3 length is 21 residues. The CDR3 DNA follows: TGTGCCAGCAGCTTAGTTCCTTTTAGCGGGGGGGGGTATAACTCCTACAATGAGCAGTTCTTC. It codes for CASSLVPFSGGGYNSYNEQFF.

The gene calls are TRBV6-5 and TRBJ2-3; a possible D gene is TRBD2 (5 bases). In germline, CDR1 is MNHEY, CDR2 SVGAGI. V gave up 0 bases and J gave up 6 bases, with 10 bases separating them. The CDR3 length is 14 residues. The CDR3 spells CASSYSQRRDTQYF. CDR3 sequence (DNA): TGTGCCAGCAGTTACTCCCAGCGGAGGGATACGCAGTATTTT.

In this sample, this clone turned up a few times. The chain combines TRBV21-1 with TRBJ2-7; TRBD1, as called in the table, went unchecked against the DNA. TRBV21-1 is deemed a pseudogene. CDR3 length: 13 residues. CDR3 amino acids: CASSIMVHNEQYF. In DNA, the CDR3 is TGTGCCAGCAGCATAATGGTACACAACGAGCAGTACTTC.

The chain employs TRBV11-2 and TRBJ2-4; weak D call: TRBD2 (6 bases). The CDR3 is made up of 14 amino acids. CDR1 and CDR2 (germline): SGHAT, FQNNGV. V gave up 5 bases and J gave up 8 bases, with 16 bases separating them. In DNA, the CDR3 is TGTGCCAGCAGCCCGGTCCAGGGAGGTGACATTCAGTACTTC. Its translation: CASSPVQGGDIQYF.

The chain employs TRBV5-1 and TRBJ2-3; possible D gene TRBD1, 6 bases. The germline gives CDR1 SGHRS, CDR2 YFSETQ. The CDR3 is 16 amino acids. Trimming took off 2 bases at V and 2 bases at J, with 15 bases between the two ends. CDR3 sequence (DNA): TGCGCCAGCAGCTTAGGACAGCGTACCTTCACAGATACGCAGTATTTT. It translates to CASSLGQRTFTDTQYF.

V usage is TRBV11-2 and J usage is TRBJ1-1; D call uncertain. Germline V gives CDR1 SGHAT, CDR2 FQNNGV. V lost 2 bases and J 2 bases, leaving 9 bases between the germline ends. This CDR3 is built from 14 residues. CDR3 DNA sequence: TGTGCCAGCAGCTTACCTACGGTAAACACTGAAGCTTTCTTT. Translating it yields CASSLPTVNTEAFF.

V usage is TRBV5-1 and J usage is TRBJ1-1; D may be TRBD1 (6 bases). The V end lost 2 bases, the J end lost 5 bases, and 16 bases lay between the germline ends. Germline CDR1 SGHRS, CDR2 YFSETQ. The CDR3 is 15 amino acids. The CDR3 here is CASSLMTGLATEAFF. The CDR3 DNA is TGCGCCAGCAGCTTAATGACAGGCCTGGCAACTGAAGCTTTCTTT.

This chain joins TRBV15 and TRBJ1-5, with TRBD1 as a possible D gene (6 bases). V was pared by 6 bases and J by 3 bases, with 12 bases between. CDR1 is LNHNV and CDR2 is YYDKDF in the germline V gene (reference sequence). CDR3 size: 14 residues. CDR3 nucleotide sequence: TGTGCCACCAGAGGGTGGGGGCACAATCAGCCCCAGCATTTT. This codes for CATRGWGHNQPQHF.

This chain links TRBV10-1 with TRBJ2-4, with a possible D match to TRBD2 (5 bases). The V gene's germline CDR1 is WNHNN and CDR2 SYGVQD (reference sequence). V shed 3 bases and J shed 1 base, with 10 bases lying between them. The CDR3 is 15 residues long. CDR3 amino acids: CASSEGSEAKNIQYF. Here the CDR3 DNA reads TGCGCCAGCAGTGAAGGGAGTGAGGCCAAAAACATTCAGTACTTC.

This clone was observed a few times. The chain employs TRBV29-1 and TRBJ2-1; weak D call: TRBD2 (7 bases). The V gene's germline CDR1 is SQVTM and CDR2 ANQGSEA. The CDR3 spans 16 residues. V dropped 6 bases and J dropped 0 bases, with 18 bases sitting between them. The CDR3 sequence is CSVLGAAGSSYNEQFF. In nucleotides, the CDR3 is TGCAGCGTCCTGGGGGCAGCGGGAAGCTCCTACAATGAGCAGTTCTTC.